Below, 26 T cell receptor beta chains from the same sample are listed, as sequenced in a study of radiotherapy plus CTLA-4 blockade in lung cancer. Libraries were prepared by immunoSEQ multiplex PCR; TCRdb keeps only in-frame clonotypes and omits some of them. The data show roughly 76,000 clones, 70% to 85% seen once. The source was peripheral blood, collected from a patient treated with radiotherapy plus ipilimumab. The receptors originated from a human donor with non-small cell lung cancer whose response to radiotherapy plus ipilimumab could not be evaluated.

The rearrangement joins TRBV19 to TRBJ1-1; TRBD1 might be the D (5 bases). The V gene lost 5 bases and the J gene lost 0 bases, with 13 bases spanning the gap. CDR1 and CDR2 from the germline V gene are LNHDA and SQIVND (reference sequence). The CDR3 runs 15 residues. As DNA, the CDR3 is TGTGCCAGTAGTGGGCAGGGCAGGGTGAACACTGAAGCTTTCTTT. This translates into CASSGQGRVNTEAFF. The complete variable domain, with remaining parts taken from reference TRBV19 and TRBJ1-1, reads DGGITQSPKYLFRKEGQNVTLSCEQNLNHDAMYWYRQDPGQGLRLIYYSQIVNDFQKGDIAEGYSVSREKKESFPLTVTSAQKNPTAFYLCASSGQGRVNTEAFFGQGTRLTVV.

This chain connects TRBV7-2 to TRBJ1-2; 7 bases line up with TRBD1. Germline-derived CDR1 and CDR2 are SGHTA and FQGNSA. This CDR3 is built from 14 residues. Trimming cost V 1 base and J 7 bases; bases outside gene matches: 6. CDR3 sequence (DNA): TGTGCCAGCAGCTTAGAAACAGGGGCGGTTGGCTACACCTTC. This translates into CASSLETGAVGYTF.

J is TRBJ2-3 and V is TRBV9, with D tentatively TRBD2 (7 bases). CDR3 length: 16 residues. V dropped 4 bases and J dropped 2 bases, with 17 bases sitting between them. The germline V gene encodes CDR1 SGDLS and CDR2 YYNGEE. CDR3 sequence reads: CASSLIGGADTDTQYF. CDR3 DNA sequence: TGTGCCAGCAGCCTAATAGGGGGGGCCGACACAGATACGCAGTATTTT.

This clone was seen only once. The chain recombines TRBV6-5 with TRBJ2-7; D remains unclear. CDR1 and CDR2 from the germline V gene are MNHEY and SVGAGI. With 9 bases removed from V and 4 bases from J, the gap between germline ends came to 16 bases. The CDR3 is 13 residues long. The CDR3 is CASSELTLYEQYF. Here the CDR3 DNA reads TGTGCCAGTTCGGAGCTGACTCTGTACGAGCAGTACTTC.

The genes are TRBV6-1 and TRBJ2-2; TRBD2 aligns across 12 bases. The CDR3 length is 18 residues. Trimming at V came to 4 bases and at J to 5 bases, leaving 11 bases not matched to a gene. The germline V gene has CDR1 MNHNS and CDR2 SASEGT. For the CDR3, the DNA is TGTGCCAGCAGTGCGACTAGCGGGGGCTACACAGGAACCGGGGAGCTGTTTTTT. Protein sequence: CASSATSGGYTGTGELFF.

This clone was observed a handful of times. The J gene is TRBJ1-5, the V gene TRBV12-5; TRBD1 aligns across 8 bases. This CDR3 spans 13 amino acids. Trimming removed 7 bases from V and 6 bases from J; junction bases left unmatched: 5. In germline, CDR1 is LGHNT, CDR2 FRNRAP. In nucleotides, the CDR3 is TGTGCTAGTGAAGGGACAGGCAGTCAGCCCCAGCATTTT. Its translation: CASEGTGSQPQHF.

The rearrangement joins TRBV28 to TRBJ1-2; the D gene is possibly TRBD1 (5 bases). Germline CDR1 and CDR2: MDHEN and SYDVKM. Trimming pared 3 bases from V and 4 bases from J, leaving 9 bases between. This CDR3 is 13 amino acids long. This CDR3 reads CASSLGGSYGYTF. CDR3 bases: TGTGCCAGCAGTTTGGGGGGTTCCTATGGCTACACCTTC.

This clone was seen once. The genes are TRBV11-2 and TRBJ1-1; possibly TRBD1 for D (6 bases). The CDR3 runs to 15 residues. The germline gives CDR1 SGHAT, CDR2 FQNNGV. V lost 7 bases and J lost 1, with 16 bases in between. Written as DNA, the CDR3 is TGTGCCAGCACCCGCGGGGGCCTTGGGAACACTGAAGCTTTCTTT. It specifies CASTRGGLGNTEAFF.

The genes are TRBV6-1 and TRBJ2-2; the D is unclear. Germline V gene lookup returns CDR1 MNHNS and CDR2 SASEGT. V lost 8 bases and J 1 base, leaving 8 bases between the germline ends. CDR3 length: 13 residues. The CDR3 DNA is TGTGCCAGCGGGCAGATGAACACCGGGGAGCTGTTTTTT. Its translation is CASGQMNTGELFF.

The V gene is TRBV10-2, the J gene TRBJ2-5, with 11 bases identical to TRBD2. CDR1 WSHSY and CDR2 SAAADI come from the germline V gene. Trimming removed 6 bases from V and 5 bases from J; junction bases left unmatched: 5. The CDR3 totals 14 residues. CDR3 loop: CASRTSGIGETQYF. Here the CDR3 DNA reads TGCGCCAGCAGGACTAGCGGGATCGGGGAGACCCAGTACTTC.

A few counts support this clone. V usage is TRBV7-2 and J usage is TRBJ1-4, with D possibly TRBD1 on 6 matching bases. V lost 5 bases and J 7 bases, leaving 17 bases between the germline ends. The CDR3 sequence is 15 residues long. Germline loops: CDR1 SGHTA, CDR2 FQGNSA. The DNA for the CDR3 is TGTGCCAGCAGCGCCGCCGGGACAACGGGTGAAAAACTGTTTTTT. The encoded protein is CASSAAGTTGEKLFF.

This clone was observed a single time. J is TRBJ2-7 and V is TRBV5-6; 8 nucleotides line up with TRBD1. V shed 5 bases and J 9 bases; nucleotides not matched to a gene: 13. The germline gives CDR1 SGHDT, CDR2 YYEEEE. The CDR3 runs to 14 residues. The CDR3, as DNA: TGTGCCAGCAGTTTTCAGGGGGCGCGATTTGGGCAGTACTTC. Translated, it gives CASSFQGARFGQYF.

This clone was detected only once. This chain uses TRBV6-5 with TRBJ2-7; the D gene is possibly TRBD1 (6 bases). The CDR3 totals 11 residues. The germline CDR1 and CDR2 sequences are MNHEY and SVGAGI. Trimming shortened V by 7 bases and J by 4 bases, and 8 bases separated the two germline ends. CDR3 sequence (DNA): TGTGCCAGCATCAGGGGTTACGAGCAGTACTTC. This gives the protein CASIRGYEQYF.

J is TRBJ2-2 and V is TRBV14; D might be TRBD2 (6 bases). CDR1 is SGHDN, CDR2 FVKESK, per germline. Trimming cost V 3 bases and J 3 bases, with 11 bases left between them. The CDR3 contains 15 residues. CDR3 sequence (DNA): TGTGCCAGCAGCCAGAGACTAGGCGACACCGGGGAGCTGTTTTTT. Its protein is CASSQRLGDTGELFF. Based on the CDR3 plus reference TRBV14 and TRBJ2-2, the full variable domain is EAGVTQFPSHSVIEKGQTVTLRCDPISGHDNLYWYRRVMGKEIKFLLHFVKESKQDESGMPNNRFLAERTGGTYSTLKVQPAELEDSGVYFCASSQRLGDTGELFFGEGSRLTVL.

The chain links TRBV6-4 to TRBJ1-6; tentative D call: TRBD1 (5 bases). The germline V and J ends were trimmed by 3 bases and 4 bases, with 7 bases remaining between them. Germline V CDR1 and CDR2: MRHNA, SNTAGT. The CDR3 extends over 14 amino acids. Here the CDR3 reads CASSEAGYNSPLHF. CDR3 coding DNA: TGTGCCAGCAGTGAGGCAGGGTATAATTCACCCCTCCACTTT.

V gene TRBV15 combines with J gene TRBJ2-1, with D maybe TRBD2 (5 bases). The CDR3 extends over 15 amino acids. Trimming shortened V by 0 bases and J by 3 bases, and 9 bases separated the two germline ends. Per germline, CDR1 LNHNV and CDR2 YYDKDF (reference sequence). Written as DNA, the CDR3 is TGTGCCACCAGCAGAGATCTCGGGAACTACAATGAGCAGTTCTTC. Encoded protein: CATSRDLGNYNEQFF.

This clone was seen a handful of times. This chain joins TRBV5-6 and TRBJ2-7; D is unclear. Germline V CDR1 and CDR2: SGHDT, YYEEEE. V shed 0 bases and J shed 6 bases, with 10 bases lying between them. The CDR3 extends over 13 amino acids. In DNA, the CDR3 is TGTGCCAGCAGCTTGGCTTTTACCGGCGAGCAGTACTTC. Translation gives CASSLAFTGEQYF.

This clone occurred once. This chain joins TRBV6-6 and TRBJ1-5; the D gene is possibly TRBD1 (6 bases). The V gene's germline CDR1 is MNHNY and CDR2 SVGAGI (reference sequence). CDR3 size: 14 residues. V gave up 6 bases and J gave up 0 bases, with 9 bases separating them. The CDR3 spells CASSQGYSNQPQHF. CDR3 coding DNA: TGTGCCAGCAGCCAGGGGTATAGCAATCAGCCCCAGCATTTT.

The rearrangement links TRBV7-9 to TRBJ1-2; 7 bases map to TRBD1. There are 13 residues in the CDR3. The junction had 8 bases not matched to a gene; V was cut back by 6 bases and J by 7 bases. Germline V CDR1 and CDR2: SEHNR, FQNEAQ (reference sequence). CDR3 nucleotides: TGTGCCAGCAGGCTCTCGACAGGGTCTGGCTACACCTTC. Protein: CASRLSTGSGYTF.

This clone occurred a few times. The CDR3, as DNA: TGCGCCAGCAGCCAAACGAAAGGGACAGTTGCTAACTATGGCTACACCTTC. This codes for CASSQTKGTVANYGYTF. J is TRBJ1-2 and V is TRBV4-1; TRBD1 agrees at 7 bases. J gave up 0 bases and V 2 bases, and 9 bases lay outside the gene matches. The CDR3 consists of 17 residues. In germline, CDR1 is MGHRA, CDR2 YSYEKL.

The V gene is TRBV18, the J gene TRBJ1-1, with 8 positions matching TRBD1. Looked up from germline, CDR1 is KGHSH and CDR2 is LQKENI. V lost 6 bases to trimming and J lost 5 bases; unmatched junction nucleotides: 11. CDR3 length equals 15 residues. The CDR3 protein is CASSPEDRVFTEAFF. In nucleotides, the CDR3 is TGTGCCAGCTCGCCGGAGGACAGGGTATTTACTGAAGCTTTCTTT.

The genes are TRBV4-1 and TRBJ1-2; a possible D gene is TRBD1 (6 bases). The germline V gene encodes CDR1 MGHRA and CDR2 YSYEKL. V was cut by 1 base and J by 1 base, with 10 bases left in between. There are 15 residues in the CDR3. CDR3 residues: CASSQGGRGNYGYTF. The DNA for the CDR3 is TGCGCCAGCAGCCAAGGAGGCAGGGGTAACTATGGCTACACCTTC.

CDR3 in amino acids: CASSLVGQDSPIGQETQYF. The CDR3 DNA reads as TGCGCCAGCAGCTTGGTAGGCCAGGACAGCCCAATAGGTCAAGAGACCCAGTACTTC. The chain employs TRBV5-1 and TRBJ2-5; weak D call: TRBD1 (6 bases). CDR1 SGHRS and CDR2 YFSETQ come from the germline V gene. Between the trimmed V and J ends, which lost 0 bases and 2 bases, there was a span of 23 bases. The CDR3 extends over 19 amino acids.

The chain employs TRBV7-2 and TRBJ2-1, with TRBD2 matching 7 bases. The CDR3 is 16 amino acids. V lost 1 base, J lost 2 bases, and 5 bases stayed unmatched. Germline CDR1 and CDR2: SGHTA and FQGNSA. The CDR3 nucleotides are TGTGCCAGCAGCTTAGGGGGGGGTGGGGCCTACAATGAGCAGTTCTTC. As protein: CASSLGGGGAYNEQFF.

There are a few counts of this clone. This chain uses TRBV7-2 with TRBJ2-2; perhaps TRBD2 as D (5 bases). The CDR3 loop spans 14 amino acids. The V and J ends lost 2 bases and 7 bases respectively, with 11 bases between them. Germline CDR1 reads SGHTA; CDR2 reads FQGNSA. CDR3 sequence: CASSLFGVDGELFF. Written as DNA, the CDR3 is TGTGCCAGCAGCTTATTCGGGGTCGACGGGGAGCTGTTTTTT.

There are a few counts of this clone. The gene calls are TRBV2 and TRBJ2-7; D gene uncertain. Germline-derived CDR1 and CDR2 are SNHLY and FYNNEI. The CDR3 spans 14 residues. V was cut by 3 bases and J by 2 bases, with 11 bases left in between. CDR3 coding DNA: TGTGCCAGCAGTGATAAACCCATAGCCTACGAGCAGTACTTC. Encoded protein: CASSDKPIAYEQYF.